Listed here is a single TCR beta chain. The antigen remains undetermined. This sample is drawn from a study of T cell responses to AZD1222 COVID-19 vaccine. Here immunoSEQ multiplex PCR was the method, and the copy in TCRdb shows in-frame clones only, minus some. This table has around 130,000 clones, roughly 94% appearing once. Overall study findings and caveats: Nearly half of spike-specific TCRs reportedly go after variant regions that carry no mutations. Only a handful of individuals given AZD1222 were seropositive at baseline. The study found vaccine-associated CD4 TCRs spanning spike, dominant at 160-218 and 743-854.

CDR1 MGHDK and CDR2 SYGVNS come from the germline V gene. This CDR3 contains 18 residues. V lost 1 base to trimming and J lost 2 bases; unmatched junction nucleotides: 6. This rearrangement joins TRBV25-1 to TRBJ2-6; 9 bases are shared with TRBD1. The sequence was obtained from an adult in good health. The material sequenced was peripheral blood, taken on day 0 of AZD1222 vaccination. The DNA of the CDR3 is TGTGCCAGCAGTGAATCGGGACAGGGTTTCACTGGGGCCAACGTCCTGACTTTC. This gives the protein CASSESGQGFTGANVLTF. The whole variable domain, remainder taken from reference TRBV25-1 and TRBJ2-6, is EADIYQTPRYLVIGTGKKITLECSQTMGHDKMYWYQQDPGMELHLIHYSYGVNSTEKGDLSSESTVSRIRTEHFPLTLESARPSHTSQYLCASSESGQGFTGANVLTFGAGSRLTVL.